The 4 T cell receptor beta chains given below trace back to one sample, sequenced in a study of Graves' ophthalmopathy and Graves' hyperthyroidism. RNA transcripts were the source from which TCR beta CDR3 regions were amplified. HTBI primers served in a first-round RT-PCR, which a second-round multiplex PCR followed. MiXCR was run by TCRdb on the multiplex PCR reads, yielding one entry per CDR3 protein. The sample contains some 370,000 distinct CDR3 sequences, roughly 17% of which appear only once. Sequenced: peripheral blood. The source is an adult woman with stable Graves' hyperthyroidism.

Many counts were recorded for this clonotype. The V gene is TRBV28, the J gene TRBJ1-6; D unresolved. From germline, CDR1 is MDHEN and CDR2 SYDVKM. This CDR3 spans 17 amino acids. Trimming shortened V by 2 bases and J by 5 bases, and 16 bases separated the two germline ends. Here the CDR3 DNA reads TGTGCCAGCAGTTTAAATTATGGTGGCCGACATAATTCACCCCTCCACTTT. It codes for CASSLNYGGRHNSPLHF.

This chain uses TRBV3-1 with TRBJ1-1; D ambiguous. The germline gives CDR1 LGHDT, CDR2 YNNKEL (reference sequence). The CDR3 has 12 amino acids. Trimming cost V 4 bases and J 3 bases, with 6 bases left between them. The CDR3 DNA is TGTGCCAGCAGCCCCACGGACACTGAAGCTTTCTTT. It translates to CASSPTDTEAFF.

The rearrangement links TRBV11-2 to TRBJ2-5, with TRBD1 matching 12 bases. The CDR3 is 16 amino acids. Germline V gene data show CDR1 as SGHAT and CDR2 as FQNNGV. Losses at the gene ends were 1 base for V and 5 bases for J; bases not matched to a gene: 5. The CDR3 DNA is TGTGCCAGCAGCTTAGGGGGGACAGGGGGCGCCGAGACCCAGTACTTC. Translated, it gives CASSLGGTGGAETQYF.

In regard to this clonotype: This clone may be a read error of a much larger clone one base away. The CDR3 spells CASSSGDSRCEQYF. The DNA for the CDR3 is TGTGCCAGTAGTAGCGGGGACAGCCGATGCGAGCAGTACTTC. The rearrangement joins TRBV19 to TRBJ2-7; D possibly corresponds to TRBD1 (7 bases). The CDR3 consists of 14 residues. Per germline, CDR1 LNHDA and CDR2 SQIVND (reference sequence). Trimming took 4 bases from V and 6 from J, leaving 16 bases between them.